These T cell receptor beta chains were read from a single sample in a study of shared clonotypes between healthy human individuals. Generated by immunoSEQ multiplex PCR, the TCRdb table keeps only in-frame clones and is missing some. The sample records over a million clones, about 75% being singletons. Sequenced sample: memory CD4+ T cells sorted from blood. The source of these receptors is a man between 18 and 35 years old in good health. The CDR3 runs from the conserved cysteine through the conserved F or W. D genes are given only for firm matches. Rows give clone size only sometimes, using once, few, many, or a class for an expanded clone.

clone size	V gene	D gene	J gene	CDR3 DNA	CDR3 protein
few	TRBV5-4	NA	TRBJ1-2	TGTGCCAGCAGCTCGGACAGCCCCTATGGCTACACCTTC	CASSSDSPYGYTF
NA	TRBV9	NA	TRBJ2-3	TGTGCCAGCAGCGTAAGCACAGATACGCAGTATTTT	CASSVSTDTQYF
NA	TRBV6-5	NA	TRBJ2-7	TGTGCCGTCCTCGGCTCCTACGAGCAGTACTTC	CAVLGSYEQYF
once	TRBV6-5	NA	TRBJ1-1	TGTGCCAGCAGGGGGGGGAGTCGAGAAGCTTTCTTT	CASRGGSREAFF
NA	TRBV5-4	NA	TRBJ1-4	TGTGCCAGCAGCCGCGCCGCAACTAATGAAAAACTGTTTTTT	CASSRAATNEKLFF
NA	TRBV28	NA	TRBJ1-5	TGTGCCAGCAGCCTTGGACAGTTCACGGGGCCCCAGCATTTT	CASSLGQFTGPQHF
NA	TRBV6-5	NA	TRBJ1-6	TGTGCCAGCAGTCGGGATAAGGTCTCACCCCTCCACTTT	CASSRDKVSPLHF
few	TRBV28	NA	TRBJ2-1	TGTGCCAGCAGTTTAAGATGGGGCAATGAGCAGTTCTTC	CASSLRWGNEQFF
NA	TRBV2	NA	TRBJ1-2	TGTGCCAGCAGTGAAGGGTCAGCCTATGGCTACACCTTC	CASSEGSAYGYTF
NA	TRBV4-2	TRBD2	TRBJ2-1	TGTGCCAGCAGCCAAGATCACCTAGCGGGGAACTACAATGAGCAGTTCTTC	CASSQDHLAGNYNEQFF
NA	TRBV4-3	TRBD2	TRBJ2-1	TGCGCCAGCAGCCAAGCGGGACTACGGGACAATGAGCAGTTCTTC	CASSQAGLRDNEQFF
NA	TRBV4-3	TRBD1	TRBJ1-1	TGCGCCAGCAGCCAAGAGTTCGGGGACAGGGGTGAAGCTTTCTTT	CASSQEFGDRGEAFF
NA	TRBV5-1	NA	TRBJ1-3	TGCGCCAGCAGCCCAACGACGGGTAGCTCTGGAAACACCATATATTTT	CASSPTTGSSGNTIYF
NA	TRBV15	TRBD1	TRBJ1-4	TGTGCCACCAGCAGAGAAGGAAGGGGGCGAGAAAAACTGTTTTTT	CATSREGRGREKLFF
NA	TRBV5-6	NA	TRBJ2-5	TGTGCCAGCACCTCCCCCCGGAGGGCGGAGGAAGAGACCCAGTACTTC	CASTSPRRAEEETQYF
NA	TRBV7-2	TRBD2	TRBJ2-3	TGTGCCAGCAGCAGACTAGCGGGAGGGCCACGGACAGATACGCAGTATTTT	CASSRLAGGPRTDTQYF
NA	TRBV6-1	TRBD1	TRBJ1-2	TGTGCCAGCAGTGAAGCCACCGGGACAGGGGCCTATGGCTACACCTTC	CASSEATGTGAYGYTF
NA	TRBV6-1	TRBD1	TRBJ1-5	TGTGCCAGCAGTGGTGGGACAGGGGGGCTTTTCAATCAGCCCCAGCATTTT	CASSGGTGGLFNQPQHF
NA	TRBV7-9	NA	TRBJ2-1	TGTGCCAGCAGTCTAGTGGGGTCCTACAATGAGCAGTTCTTC	CASSLVGSYNEQFF
NA	TRBV6-1	NA	TRBJ1-1	TGTGCCAGCAGCAGCCAGATGAACACTGAAGCTTTCTTT	CASSSQMNTEAFF
NA	TRBV4-3	TRBD2	TRBJ2-5	TGCGCCAGCAGCCAAGGCCGACCTAGCGGGAGCGGAGAGACCCAGTACTTC	CASSQGRPSGSGETQYF
NA	TRBV7-6	NA	TRBJ1-3	TGTGCCAGCAGCTTGGGCTCCGGAAACCTAGCTGGAAACACCATATATTTT	CASSLGSGNLAGNTIYF
NA	TRBV30	NA	TRBJ1-3	TGTGCCTGGAGCGCTGGGGAGAGGCCCCGCTCTGGAAACACCATATATTTT	CAWSAGERPRSGNTIYF
NA	TRBV30	NA	TRBJ2-7	TGTGCCTGCATAGCCGGGGGCACCTACGAGCAGTACTTC	CACIAGGTYEQYF
NA	TRBV7-2	NA	TRBJ2-3	TGTGCCAGCAGCCTTGGACTGTTCTGGGTTCCGGATACGCAGTATTTT	CASSLGLFWVPDTQYF
NA	TRBV7-9	NA	TRBJ2-5	TGTGCCAGCAGCTTAGATCGCTGGGAGGTTTGGGAGACCCAGTACTTC	CASSLDRWEVWETQYF
NA	TRBV4-1	TRBD2	TRBJ2-6	TGCGCCAGCAGCCAAGATAGCGGACTAGCGAGAGCCTCTGGGGCCAACGTCCTGACTTTC	CASSQDSGLARASGANVLTF
NA	TRBV5-1	NA	TRBJ1-1	TGCGCCAGCACCCTCGCGGGGGGCATGAACACTGAAGCTTTCTTT	CASTLAGGMNTEAFF
once	TRBV5-8	NA	TRBJ2-3	TGTGCCAGCAGCACCGGGCTGGGGGCTCTAGATACGCAGTATTTT	CASSTGLGALDTQYF
once	TRBV5-1	TRBD1	TRBJ2-7	TGCGCCAGCAGCCCAAGACAGGGCGGTGACGAGCAGTACTTC	CASSPRQGGDEQYF
NA	TRBV27	NA	TRBJ2-3	TGTGCCAGCAGTTCTCTAGCTAGCACAGATACGCAGTATTTT	CASSSLASTDTQYF
few	TRBV7-2	NA	TRBJ2-7	TGTGCCAGCAGGAGGGGAGGAGGGTACGAGCAGTACTTC	CASRRGGGYEQYF
NA	TRBV7-2	NA	TRBJ1-5	TGTGCCAGCAGCCCACTGAGGGTCCAGGGAAATCAGCCCCAGCATTTT	CASSPLRVQGNQPQHF
NA	TRBV5-1	NA	TRBJ2-5	TGCGCCAGCAGCTTGGGTGGAGGAGGAGGAGAGACCCAGTACTTC	CASSLGGGGGETQYF
many	TRBV10-3	NA	TRBJ1-1	TGTGCCATCAGCACACAGGGTAACACTGAAGCTTTCTTT	CAISTQGNTEAFF
NA	TRBV28	NA	TRBJ1-4	TGTGCCAGCAGTCCCATCTCGGGGAAGCGTGAAAAACTGTTTTTT	CASSPISGKREKLFF
NA	TRBV30	TRBD1	TRBJ2-5	TGTGCCTGGAGTGTATCCCAGGGACAGCAAAGGACGGAGACCCAGTACTTC	CAWSVSQGQQRTETQYF
NA	TRBV5-6	TRBD1	TRBJ2-5	TGTGCCAGCAGCTTGGGCAGGGGGAGCCAAGAGACCCAGTACTTC	CASSLGRGSQETQYF
NA	TRBV7-2	TRBD1	TRBJ1-4	TGTGCCAGCAGCTTAGGACAGGGGAGGCAAAAACTGTTTTTT	CASSLGQGRQKLFF
NA	TRBV7-3	TRBD1	TRBJ1-5	TGTGCCAGCAGCTTTCTGACAGGGGGCTGGAAGCCCCAGCATTTT	CASSFLTGGWKPQHF
NA	TRBV30	TRBD1	TRBJ1-4	TGTGCCTGGAGCCAGGGGGCTAATGAAAAACTGTTTTTT	CAWSQGANEKLFF
NA	TRBV29-1	NA	TRBJ2-5	TGCAGCGCCTTAGGGCTAACGATCCAAGAGACCCAGTACTTC	CSALGLTIQETQYF
NA	TRBV7-2	TRBD1	TRBJ1-5	TGTGCCAGCAGCTTACGGGGAGGGACAGAGATTAGCAATCAGCCCCAGCATTTT	CASSLRGGTEISNQPQHF
NA	TRBV11-2	NA	TRBJ1-1	TGTGCCAGCAGCTTCCCCCGGGACAATATCCCCGGAACTGAAGCTTTCTTT	CASSFPRDNIPGTEAFF
once	TRBV5-6	NA	TRBJ1-1	TGTGCCAGCAGCTTGGCCGCCTCGGGAGCTTTCTTT	CASSLAASGAFF
NA	TRBV19	NA	TRBJ1-1	TGTGCCAGTAGTAAGGGGTGGGGCCGGGGGATGAACACTGAAGCTTTCTTT	CASSKGWGRGMNTEAFF
NA	TRBV29-1	NA	TRBJ1-2	TGCAGCGTTGGGGGGGAGCCGGATGGCTACACCTTC	CSVGGEPDGYTF
NA	TRBV4-1	TRBD2	TRBJ2-3	TGCGCCAGCAGCCAAGATCGGGTAGCGGGGGGGAGCACAGATACGCAGTATTTT	CASSQDRVAGGSTDTQYF
few	TRBV18	NA	TRBJ2-1	TGTGCCAGCTCACCACCGGAGCGGAATGAGCAGTTCTTC	CASSPPERNEQFF